The present T cell receptor beta chain was sequenced within a study of T-cell memory formation after mild COVID-19. MiXCR, run by TCRdb on the 5' RACE reads, gives a single entry per CDR3 protein. In the table there are 400,000 to 450,000 distinct CDR3 sequences, about a sixth of which are singletons. This clonotype has a count of ten or more. Germline V gene sequence: CDR1 SGHRS, CDR2 YFSETQ. This CDR3 spans 13 amino acids. The V and J ends lost 1 base and 1 base respectively, with 6 bases between them. This sequence originates from a man aged 18-30 years who had mild COVID-19 (a few samples of this study predate the infection). Cell type and time point are not known. The source material was PBMCs or a T cell subset sorted from them (not recorded which). This chain links TRBV5-1 with TRBJ2-7; D is undetermined. The CDR3: CASSLPDSYEQYF. The DNA of the CDR3 is TGCGCCAGCAGCTTGCCGGATTCCTACGAGCAGTACTTC.